This TCR beta chain was sequenced during a study of blood T cell repertoires in COVID-19. Study processing details: It was from reference gene primer amplification that nucleated cell counts were estimated. Sequencing was performed with immunoSEQ multiplex PCR; in TCRdb, only in-frame clones are kept and a portion is missing. V, J and clone size are those of that table, while D and trimming were read from the DNA. The table includes fewer than 250,000 clones, roughly 91% detected once. This clone appeared once. With 3 bases removed from V and 4 bases from J, the gap between germline ends came to 9 bases. In germline, CDR1 is SGHDN, CDR2 FVKESK. This CDR3 is 13 amino acids long.

V and J are TRBV14 and TRBJ1-2; D uncertain. The source of this sequence is a human donor in a cohort sampled during active COVID-19. Material: peripheral blood. The CDR3 loop is CASSHGLIYGYTF. For the CDR3, the DNA is TGTGCCAGCAGCCACGGACTGATCTATGGCTACACCTTC. Variable domain in full (rest from reference TRBV14 and TRBJ1-2): EAGVTQFPSHSVIEKGQTVTLRCDPISGHDNLYWYRRVMGKEIKFLLHFVKESKQDESGMPNNRFLAERTGGTYSTLKVQPAELEDSGVYFCASSHGLIYGYTFGSGTRLTVV.